This T cell receptor beta chain was sequenced for a study of beta chain features in type 1 diabetes (dated by TCRdb to the late 2010s). Study-level background: No differences in mean age, gender distribution, total cell number or subset yield were found between patients and healthy donors. A total of about 100,000,000 sorted cells were examined across all samples, and RNA yield correlated strongly with the number of cells per subset. In the study, TCRB repertoires of sorted circulating CD4+ T cell subsets from recently diagnosed type 1 diabetes patients were compared with those of matched healthy donors. Regulatory and stem cell-like memory subsets were isolated from only 8 patients and about eight healthy donors, whereas naive and central memory subsets came from all 30 or so donors.

This clone was detected only a few times. Its binding antigen is unknown. Per-base quality was not reported, and no clone a single base away is much larger than it. Other nucleotide sequences from this sample produce the same CDR3. Including cysteine and phenylalanine, the CDR3 has 13 amino acids. Left in the record is the CDR3 DNA by itself, 39 bases read in frame from the first base. Trimming takes 2 bases from V and 1 base from J, and the germline ends sit 6 bases apart. The germline V gene (reference sequence) yields GTSNPN for CDR1 and SVGIG for CDR2. All of the isolated RNA was reverse transcribed with the High Capacity cDNA Reverse Transcription Kit, so expressed TCRB transcripts were sequenced. Deep immunoSEQ sequencing was performed on naive, central memory and regulatory T cell samples, with an average of around 3.4 million total reads per sample. After sorted cells were lysed in RLT buffer, RNA was extracted with DNase-treated RNeasy Micro or Mini kits, with the choice depending on cell number. Each cell subset was processed on its own to prevent cross-contamination, while patient and healthy donor samples were processed together. TCRB sequences were amplified from cDNA with the immunoSEQ multiplex PCR, producing 87-bp fragments spanning the CDR3 region. Sequencing of the amplicons was done on the Illumina HiSeq platform. Per the authors' processing: PCR bias was computationally corrected using synthetic template baselines, reads within Hamming distance 2 were collapsed, and singletons that could not be merged were discarded. By aligning reads against IMGT, V, D and J genes, CDR3 length, and insertions or deletions at six rearrangement sites were assigned. Within each subset, clonotype counts were normalized to sorted cell number, after which true diversity and Gini coefficients were computed with the tcR R package. Repertoire sharing was quantified using the overlap coefficient calculated on TCRB nucleotide sequences. Sourced from immuneACCESS, this table was stored by TCRdb with only in-frame sequences that have V and J called. A share of the clones is absent; for the studies checked, an unresolved V gene accounts for under half, and the remainder has no known explanation. V, J and clone size derive from that table, while D and trimming were established from the DNA sequence. The sample contains over 300,000 clones, approximately 9.9% of them found a single time. Jointly, the top ten make up approximately 1% of the sample.

Each donor gave one peripheral blood draw, approximately 0.11 L on average, collected into heparinised tubes. A BD FACSAria II and a panel including CD45RO, CCR7, CD25, CD127, CD95 and CD27 were used to sort naive, central memory, regulatory and stem cell-like memory CD4+ T cells. Purity was above 98% for every sorted population. PBMCs were isolated immediately by Lymphoprep density gradient centrifugation and stained directly without culture. So that batch effects would be minimized, each experiment stained and sorted samples in pairs, pairing one healthy donor with one patient. Beyond this particular receptor, the publication reports: Because the HLA sub-analyses included only small numbers of individuals, any influence of HLA type on TCRB rearrangement was left unresolved. Sequencing cDNA rather than genomic DNA could over-represent highly expressing activated cells, although activation and CD3 levels did not differ between groups. A moderate but significant shortening of TCRB CDR3 length was observed in type 1 diabetes patients in all four CD4+ subsets. Shorter templates might be favored by PCR, yet because patient and control samples were amplified and corrected together, any such skew would affect both groups equally. The naive, central memory and regulatory TCRB repertoires appeared to resemble one another more closely among patients than among healthy donors. At VDJ recombination sites, type 1 diabetes patients had fewer insertions and more deleted nucleotides, which implies abnormalities in thymic rearrangement.

This sequence uses TRBV30 and TRBJ1-5; confidence is insufficient to name the D gene. Sequencing was performed on central memory CD4+ T cells from blood. The sequence came from a man aged 25-45 years with type 1 diabetes. The DNA sequence is as follows: TGTGCCTGGAGTCCGGACAGCAATCAGCCCCAGCATTTT. The resulting protein is CAWSPDSNQPQHF.